This T cell receptor beta chain was captured by sequencing in a study of T cell repertoires in cytomegalovirus infection. About the research overall: CMV epitopes in the study were HLA-C-restricted (recently identified) and HLA-B-restricted (well studied). Public TCR beta signature analysis indicated the presence of both CMV infection and matching HLA type.

Study-wide results and caveats: Pooled public TCR beta family frequency picked out CMV carriers with the relevant HLA. Dominating the ex vivo response were HLA-C-restricted CMV-specific TCR beta clonotypes.

One entry per CDR3 protein, called by TCRdb with MiXCR from the reads. This table has roughly 570,000 distinct CDR3 sequences, almost 40% appearing once. The V and J ends lost 6 bases and 4 bases, in that order; junction bases with no gene match: 7. This CDR3 contains 14 residues. From germline, CDR1 is SNHLY and CDR2 FYNNEI. A note on this clonotype: Its antigen is unidentified.

The specimen was cultured PBMCs, collected from culture after CMV antigen stimulation. This chain connects TRBV2 to TRBJ1-1; TRBD1 agrees at 8 bases. The sequence was collected from a human donor in good health (CMV status not recorded). Some clones in this sample may be carry-over from other donors' samples. CDR3 region: CASRTGEGVTEAFF. The DNA for the CDR3 is TGTGCCAGCAGGACAGGGGAGGGCGTCACTGAAGCTTTCTTT.